One and the same sample provided the 17 T cell receptor beta chains below, sequenced in a study of T cell repertoires in cytomegalovirus infection. No antigens are known for them. TCRdb reanalysed the reads using MiXCR and keeps one entry per CDR3 protein. The table lists approximately 340,000 distinct CDR3 sequences, 25% to 35% of them singletons. The starting material was cultured PBMCs, obtained from culture after CMV antigen stimulation. The source of these receptors is a human donor in good health (CMV status not recorded). Some clones in this sample may be carry-over from other donors' samples.

The chain combines TRBV12-3 or TRBV12-4 with TRBJ2-2; D may be TRBD1 (6 bases). The CDR3 runs to 13 residues. CDR3 protein: CAARDKNTGELFF. CDR3 sequence (DNA): TGTGCAGCCCGGGACAAGAACACCGGGGAGCTGTTTTTT.

This clonotype has ten or more counts. The V gene is TRBV6-1, the J gene TRBJ1-2; maybe TRBD1 (5 bases). The germline V gene encodes CDR1 MNHNS and CDR2 SASEGT. CDR3 length: 17 amino acids. Trimming pared 10 bases from V and 0 bases from J, leaving 24 bases between. The CDR3, as DNA: TGTGCCATCGCGATTCTCGTCGCGAGGGGCCCTAACTATGGCTACACCTTC. This translates into CAIAILVARGPNYGYTF.

Written as DNA, the CDR3 is TGTGCCAGCGGTTCTTTTGTGGTACAAGAGACCCAGTACTTC. It codes for CASGSFVVQETQYF. This chain connects TRBV6-1 to TRBJ2-5; no reliable D call. Germline CDR1 reads MNHNS; CDR2 reads SASEGT. Trimming took off 8 bases at V and 2 bases at J, with 15 bases between the two ends. The CDR3 is 14 residues long.

Only a few counts were recorded for this clonotype. The chain is built from TRBV18 and TRBJ2-2; D is unclear. Between the trimmed V and J ends, which lost 0 bases and 5 bases, there was a span of 10 bases. The germline V gene has CDR1 KGHSH and CDR2 LQKENI. The length of the CDR3 is 15 residues. CDR3 sequence reads: CASSPPPLTTGELFF. The CDR3 DNA reads as TGTGCCAGCTCACCACCGCCGCTAACAACCGGGGAGCTGTTTTTT.

This clonotype turned up a few times. The chain is built from TRBV6-1 and TRBJ2-7; 8 bases map to TRBD1. Germline V gives CDR1 MNHNS, CDR2 SASEGT. The CDR3 is 15 residues long. With 1 base clipped from V and 5 bases from J, the junction kept 7 bases outside the gene matches. The CDR3 DNA sequence: TGTGCCAGCAGTGAAGTCGGCAGGGGGCTCAACGAGCAGTACTTC. It codes for CASSEVGRGLNEQYF.

This clonotype appeared a few times. The chain carries TRBV5-4 and TRBJ2-3, with 9 bases aligning to TRBD2. CDR3 length equals 18 residues. Trimming cost V 0 bases and J 0 bases; bases outside gene matches: 8. Germline assignment: CDR1 SGHNT and CDR2 YYREEE (reference sequence). The CDR3 nucleotides read TGTGCCAGCAGCTTGGCCGCGCGGGAGGGTCGTAGCACAGATACGCAGTATTTT. Its translation: CASSLAAREGRSTDTQYF.

This clonotype turned up a few times. The chain has TRBV12-3 or TRBV12-4 and TRBJ2-5; 10 positions match TRBD2. The V segment lost 1 base and the J segment 0 bases; nucleotides outside the gene matches: 2. The CDR3 loop spans 16 amino acids. CDR3 loop: CASSLELAGYQETQYF. CDR3 sequence (DNA): TGTGCCAGCAGTTTAGAACTAGCGGGGTACCAAGAGACCCAGTACTTC.

This rearrangement joins TRBV7-2 to TRBJ2-3; D might be TRBD1 or TRBD2, each matching 6 bases. V gave up 5 bases and J gave up 5 bases, with 17 bases separating them. The CDR3 extends over 15 amino acids. The germline V gene has CDR1 SGHTA and CDR2 FQGNSA. The CDR3 bases are TGTGCCAGCAGCCCGGGGGCCTGGGGTCTAGATACGCAGTATTTT. It translates to CASSPGAWGLDTQYF.

In its sample, this clonotype was seen once. The rearrangement uses TRBV7-9 and TRBJ2-2, with TRBD2 identical over 12 bases. V dropped 5 bases and J dropped 6; count of bases not matched to a gene: 7. Germline V gene data show CDR1 as SEHNR and CDR2 as FQNEAQ (reference sequence). CDR3 size: 16 residues. The CDR3 region is CASSDGLAGNAGELFF. DNA of the CDR3: TGTGCCAGCAGCGACGGACTAGCGGGAAACGCCGGGGAGCTGTTTTTT.

This clonotype occurred a few times. The chain couples TRBV27 to TRBJ1-1, with 8 bases identical to TRBD1. The germline V gene encodes CDR1 MNHEY and CDR2 SMNVEV (reference sequence). Trimming took 5 bases from V and 3 from J; bases not matched to a gene: 8. CDR3 length: 15 residues. CDR3 DNA sequence: TGTGCCAGCAGTCTAAGACAGGGGTGGGACACTGAAGCTTTCTTT. Encoded protein: CASSLRQGWDTEAFF.

This clonotype has more than one count but fewer than ten. The chain couples TRBV7-4 to TRBJ1-1, with D tentatively TRBD1 (5 bases). Trimming stripped 8 bases from V and 2 bases from J, with 21 bases between. This CDR3 has 16 amino acids. CDR1 SGHVT and CDR2 SQSDAQ come from the germline V gene. CDR3: CASGLGGTSVNTEAFF. The CDR3, as DNA: TGTGCCAGCGGCCTAGGAGGGACGAGCGTAAACACTGAAGCTTTCTTT.

This clonotype occurred a few times. The gene calls are TRBV7-2 and TRBJ2-7; 9 nucleotides agree with TRBD2. There are 16 residues in the CDR3. CDR1 and CDR2 from the germline V gene are SGHTA and FQGNSA. Trimming removed 3 bases from V and 4 bases from J; junction bases left unmatched: 10. This chain's CDR3 is CASSFASGRSHYEQYF. CDR3 bases: TGTGCCAGCAGCTTCGCCAGCGGGAGGTCTCATTACGAGCAGTACTTC.

The CDR3 sequence: CASGLDQDRVGNQPQHF. CDR3 coding DNA: TGTGCTAGTGGTTTGGACCAAGACAGGGTGGGCAATCAGCCCCAGCATTTT. V is TRBV12-5 and J is TRBJ1-5; TRBD1 aligns across 7 bases. Germline lookup yields CDR1 LGHNT and CDR2 FRNRAP. The trim removed 1 base at V and 2 bases at J, leaving 8 bases unmatched. This CDR3 is built from 17 residues. Complete variable domain (other parts from reference TRBV12-5 and TRBJ1-5): DARVTQTPRHKVTEMGQEVTMRCQPILGHNTVFWYRQTMMQGLELLAYFRNRAPLDDSGMPKDRFSAEMPDATLATLKIQPSEPRDSAVYFCASGLDQDRVGNQPQHFGDGTRLSIL.

This chain connects TRBV12-3 or TRBV12-4 to TRBJ1-2; 8 nucleotides match TRBD1. J lost 1 base, V lost 2 bases, and 3 bases had no gene match. The CDR3 consists of 15 residues. DNA of the CDR3: TGTGCCAGCAGTTTACAGGGGGCGGGTAACTATGGCTACACCTTC. It encodes CASSLQGAGNYGYTF.

This clonotype appeared a few times. This chain connects TRBV20-1 to TRBJ2-3; 11 bases match TRBD1. V dropped 5 bases and J dropped 5; count of bases not matched to a gene: 6. Germline CDR1 and CDR2: DFQATT and SNEGSKA (reference sequence). CDR3 length: 14 residues. CDR3 sequence (DNA): TGCAGTGCTCGGGGACAGGGGGAAGAAGATACGCAGTATTTT. Protein: CSARGQGEEDTQYF.

This chain links TRBV19 with TRBJ2-5, with 15 bases aligning to TRBD2. Germline assignment: CDR1 LNHDA and CDR2 SQIVND (reference sequence). V gave up 4 bases and J gave up 3 bases; unmatched junction bases: 9. There are 18 residues in the CDR3. CDR3 residues: CASSSPGLAGGPEETQYF. The CDR3 nucleotides are TGTGCCAGTAGTAGCCCCGGACTAGCGGGGGGGCCTGAAGAGACCCAGTACTTC.

The chain has TRBV4-2 and TRBJ2-1; the match to TRBD1 covers 9 bases. With 4 bases clipped from V and 3 bases from J, the junction kept 7 bases outside the gene matches. Germline V CDR1 and CDR2: LGHNA, YNFKEQ. CDR3 size: 16 residues. CDR3: CASSLEGQGYYNEQFF. CDR3 DNA sequence: TGTGCCAGCAGCCTAGAGGGACAGGGATACTACAATGAGCAGTTCTTC.